The entry that follows covers one TCR beta chain sequence. The data were obtained in a study of blood T cell repertoires in COVID-19. Study-level background: The United States, Italy and Spain supplied acute and convalescent COVID-19 samples.

Germline loops: CDR1 LNHDA, CDR2 SQIVND (reference sequence). V was clipped by 8 bases and J by 1 base, with 12 bases between them. This CDR3 is 15 amino acids long. Profiled with immunoSEQ multiplex PCR; TCRdb holds only in-frame clones, not every one. The sample carries approximately 280,000 clones, 75% to 90% recorded once. This rearrangement joins TRBV19 to TRBJ2-6; tentatively, D is TRBD1 (7 bases). This TCR derives from a woman aged 25 to 39 who had recovered from COVID-19. The sequenced sample consisted of peripheral blood. CDR3 nucleotide sequence: TGTGCCAGTGGACTACAGGGGTCTGGGGCCAACGTCCTGACTTTC. It specifies CASGLQGSGANVLTF.